This T cell receptor (beta chain) was identified in a study of T cells in Graves' hyperthyroidism and ophthalmopathy. Study results and limitations: Ophthalmopathy was separated from stable hyperthyroidism by a 13 V-J model. Blood shared most expanded thyroid clonotypes above 0.001.

TCR beta CDR3 regions were amplified from RNA. RT-PCR in the first round (using the HTBI primer set) targeted the TCR CDR3. TCRdb analysed the multiplex PCR reads with MiXCR anew, one entry per CDR3 protein. Of roughly 500,000 distinct CDR3 sequences detected, roughly a quarter appear once; the ten largest clones hold around 11%. This clonotype was counted ten times or more. Its matching antigen is unknown. Germline V CDR1 and CDR2: LGHNA, YNFKEQ. Germline trimming cut 1 base from V and 0 bases from J; bases unmatched to any gene: 6. The CDR3 contains 16 residues. The chain uses TRBV4-2 and TRBJ2-7, with 7 bases lining up with TRBD1. Material: blood. This receptor was taken from a woman aged 25 to 45 with Graves' ophthalmopathy. The chain's CDR3 is CASSQATGTDSYEQYF. The CDR3 DNA sequence: TGTGCCAGCAGCCAAGCCACCGGGACAGACTCCTACGAGCAGTACTTC.